The present T cell receptor (beta chain) was sequenced within a study of OX40 agonist ivuxolimab in advanced cancers. Measured with immunoSEQ multiplex PCR; TCRdb has only the in-frame clones, and not every one. This sample has some 54,000 clones, with 80% found just once. The source is an adult with an advanced solid tumor such as melanoma, head and neck, liver or kidney cancer. This material consisted of CD4+ or CD8+ T cells sorted from blood, taken in a trial of the OX40 agonist ivuxolimab.

The DNA for the CDR3 is TGTGCCAGCAGCCAAAAATACGAATCTACAGGGCCTAATGAAAAACTGTTTTTT. This encodes CASSQKYESTGPNEKLFF. V usage is TRBV16 and J usage is TRBJ1-4; possible D gene TRBD1, 6 bases. V lost 2 bases and J lost 3, with 19 bases in between. Germline-derived CDR1 and CDR2 are KGHSY and FQNENV. The CDR3 covers 18 residues.